This T cell receptor beta chain comes out of a study of early T cells in non-severe SARS-CoV-2 infection. Study-level background: Unsorted whole blood bulk RNA was sequenced, with unpaired chains. Study-level points and caveats: Clonotype matching in VDJdb favored anti-spike CD8 responses and did not capture private and CD4 specificities.

This clonotype occurred many times. The target antigen is unknown. Researchers attached unique molecular identifiers to individual cDNA molecules. From the 5' RACE reads, TCRdb called clonotypes with MiXCR, one entry per CDR3 protein. The sample lists about 97,000 distinct CDR3 sequences; about an eighth were seen once. V shed 4 bases and J shed 0 bases, with 9 bases lying between them. The length of the CDR3 is 15 residues. Germline V gene data show CDR1 as KGHDR and CDR2 as SFDVKD. The sample was whole blood. This chain links TRBV24-1 with TRBJ2-1; D is unresolved. The clonotype originates from an adult who was a healthcare worker with PCR-confirmed SARS-CoV-2 infection or an uninfected control (not recorded which). CDR3 residues: CATSEARSSYNEQFF. In DNA form, the CDR3 reads TGTGCCACCAGTGAAGCCAGGAGCTCCTACAATGAGCAGTTCTTC.